This T cell receptor beta chain was sequenced during a study of response to subunit inactivated influenza vaccine. General study findings and limits: Only a handful of new T cells, the authors suggested, are recruited with each seasonal influenza vaccination.

This clonotype was detected a few times. Its antigen is not identified. In TCRdb, the RT-PCR reads were re-called with MiXCR into one record per CDR3 protein. The profile shows over 400,000 distinct CDR3 sequences, 13% of them singletons. The sample consisted of PBMCs from blood, taken 45 days after vaccination. The origin of this receptor is a man aged 45-65 years who received an inactivated influenza vaccine.

The CDR3 DNA reads as TGTGCCAGCAGCTTGATGAGCGGTTATAATGAAAAACTGTTTTTT. Residues: CASSLMSGYNEKLFF. V gene TRBV7-2 combines with J gene TRBJ1-4; D gene uncertain. Germline CDR1 is SGHTA and CDR2 is FQGNSA. The V end lost 3 bases, the J end lost 4 bases, and 12 bases lay between the germline ends. This CDR3 is built from 15 residues.